Following are 14 T cell receptor beta chains from one sample sequenced in a study of blood T cell repertoires in COVID-19. Repertoires were generated with immunoSEQ multiplex PCR, while TCRdb's copy carries only in-frame clones and drops some. The sample has about 31,000 clones, roughly nine tenths seen once. Sequencing was done on a sample of peripheral blood. These receptors all come from a human donor in a cohort sampled during active COVID-19.

The V gene is TRBV7-2, the J gene TRBJ1-4; D might be TRBD1 (5 bases). Trimming took 3 bases from V and 5 from J, leaving 13 bases between them. The CDR3 extends over 15 amino acids. Germline V gene sequence: CDR1 SGHTA, CDR2 FQGNSA. In DNA form, the CDR3 reads TGTGCCAGCAGCTTTGTCGGCAGGGCGAATGAAAAACTGTTTTTT. Its translation is CASSFVGRANEKLFF.

This sequence joins TRBV7-8 and TRBJ2-3, with D possibly matching TRBD2 (5 bases). V was shortened by 5 bases and J by 4 bases, with 22 bases between the two germline ends. The CDR3 covers 17 residues. Germline values: CDR1 SGHVS, CDR2 FQNEAQ. CDR3 bases: TGTGCCAGCAGCCCCGGCGGGCCTACGCCGCATGCAGATACGCAGTATTTT. Translation: CASSPGGPTPHADTQYF.

The chain couples TRBV28 to TRBJ1-1; D gene uncertain. Germline CDR1 MDHEN, CDR2 SYDVKM. This CDR3 region has 13 residues. V gave up 7 bases and J gave up 0 bases, with 9 bases separating them. The CDR3 region has the DNA TGTGCCAGCAAGCCCTTTTTGAACACTGAAGCTTTCTTT. Its translation: CASKPFLNTEAFF.

This chain joins TRBV3-1 (or the pseudogene TRBV3-2) and TRBJ1-3, with no clear D. CDR3 length equals 14 residues. V lost 3 bases, J lost 0 bases, and 6 bases lay in between. Germline loops: CDR1 LGHDT, CDR2 YNNKEL (reference sequence). CDR3 in DNA: TGTGCCAGCAGCCAGGTACTCTCTGGAAACACCATATATTTT. Its protein product is CASSQVLSGNTIYF.

The J gene is TRBJ1-2, the V gene TRBV19; 8 bases are a match to TRBD1. V was pared by 9 bases and J by 4 bases, with 7 bases of the junction left unmatched. This CDR3 is 13 amino acids long. Germline values: CDR1 LNHDA, CDR2 SQIVND (reference sequence). In nucleotides, the CDR3 is TGTGCCAGCCGACAGGGGTTCATCTATGGCTACACCTTC. Residues: CASRQGFIYGYTF.

V usage is TRBV7-7 and J usage is TRBJ2-7; D call uncertain. The CDR3 covers 13 residues. Looked up from germline, CDR1 is SSHAT and CDR2 is FNYEAQ (reference sequence). In nucleotides, the CDR3 is TGTGCTAGCAGCTTATTTCCCTACTACGAGCAGTACGTC. Protein product: CASSLFPYYEQYV.

This chain joins TRBV5-1 and TRBJ1-2; TRBD1 is a possible D gene (5 bases). The germline gives CDR1 SGHRS, CDR2 YFSETQ. The CDR3 loop spans 16 amino acids. V lost 3 bases to trimming and J lost 8 bases, with 23 bases between them. Here the CDR3 reads CASSSTQQGGLGGYTF. CDR3 sequence (DNA): TGCGCCAGCAGCTCCACCCAGCAGGGAGGCCTGGGGGGCTACACCTTC.

The rearrangement links TRBV12-3 or TRBV12-4 to TRBJ2-1; D remains unclear. This CDR3 region has 12 residues. Between the trimmed V and J ends, which lost 0 bases and 13 bases, there was a span of 10 bases. CDR3 sequence: CASSLAAGPQFF. The DNA of the CDR3 is TGTGCCAGCAGTTTAGCTGCTGGGCCCCAGTTCTTC.

The CDR3 DNA is TGTGCCAGCAGTGAGGCCGGGATGCGCTACACCTTC. Encoded protein: CASSEAGMRYTF. The J gene is TRBJ1-2, the V gene TRBV2; D is undetermined. The V end lost 3 bases, the J end lost 9 bases, and 11 bases lay between the germline ends. Germline V gives CDR1 SNHLY, CDR2 FYNNEI. CDR3 size: 12 residues.

The chain combines TRBV7-9 with TRBJ1-1, with D possibly matching TRBD1 (6 bases). Germline V lookup: CDR1 SEHNR, CDR2 FQNEAQ (reference sequence). The CDR3 loop spans 12 amino acids. V was cut by 7 bases and J by 10 bases, with 16 bases left in between. As DNA, the CDR3 is TGTGCCAGCAAGGGACACACCCCGGGAGCTTTCTTT. Its protein product is CASKGHTPGAFF.

The genes are TRBV7-3 and TRBJ2-1; possibly TRBD1 for D (5 bases). This CDR3 is 15 amino acids long. CDR1 is SGHTA and CDR2 is FQGTGA in the germline V gene. The V end was cut by 6 bases, the J end by 4 bases, with 16 bases between. This CDR3 reads CASRASGPGYNEQFF. As DNA, the CDR3 is TGTGCCAGCAGAGCATCAGGGCCAGGGTACAATGAGCAGTTCTTC.

This rearrangement joins TRBV5-1 to TRBJ1-1, with D possibly TRBD1 on 6 matching bases. The CDR3 has 17 amino acids. Germline V gene lookup returns CDR1 SGHRS and CDR2 YFSETQ. Deletions cut 2 bases from V and 0 bases from J, with 17 bases between. The CDR3 spells CASSLSSGVYMNTEAFF. In DNA, the CDR3 is TGCGCCAGCAGCTTATCGTCAGGGGTTTACATGAACACTGAAGCTTTCTTT.

The chain couples TRBV18 to TRBJ2-1; tentative D call: TRBD1 (6 bases). Germline-derived CDR1 and CDR2 are KGHSH and LQKENI. CDR3 length equals 14 residues. Trimming took off 3 bases at V and 5 bases at J, with 11 bases between the two ends. The CDR3 bases are TGTGCCAGCTCACCCCTTCGGACAGACAATGAGCAGTTCTTC. Amino acids: CASSPLRTDNEQFF.

The genes are TRBV18 and TRBJ1-2; 7 bases are shared with TRBD1. The germline gives CDR1 KGHSH, CDR2 LQKENI. This CDR3 contains 15 residues. V trimming: 0 bases; J trimming: 4 bases; junction bases outside the gene matches: 5. The CDR3, as DNA: TGTGCCAGCTCACCACCTGGGACAGATATCTATGGCTACACCTTC. Translating it yields CASSPPGTDIYGYTF.